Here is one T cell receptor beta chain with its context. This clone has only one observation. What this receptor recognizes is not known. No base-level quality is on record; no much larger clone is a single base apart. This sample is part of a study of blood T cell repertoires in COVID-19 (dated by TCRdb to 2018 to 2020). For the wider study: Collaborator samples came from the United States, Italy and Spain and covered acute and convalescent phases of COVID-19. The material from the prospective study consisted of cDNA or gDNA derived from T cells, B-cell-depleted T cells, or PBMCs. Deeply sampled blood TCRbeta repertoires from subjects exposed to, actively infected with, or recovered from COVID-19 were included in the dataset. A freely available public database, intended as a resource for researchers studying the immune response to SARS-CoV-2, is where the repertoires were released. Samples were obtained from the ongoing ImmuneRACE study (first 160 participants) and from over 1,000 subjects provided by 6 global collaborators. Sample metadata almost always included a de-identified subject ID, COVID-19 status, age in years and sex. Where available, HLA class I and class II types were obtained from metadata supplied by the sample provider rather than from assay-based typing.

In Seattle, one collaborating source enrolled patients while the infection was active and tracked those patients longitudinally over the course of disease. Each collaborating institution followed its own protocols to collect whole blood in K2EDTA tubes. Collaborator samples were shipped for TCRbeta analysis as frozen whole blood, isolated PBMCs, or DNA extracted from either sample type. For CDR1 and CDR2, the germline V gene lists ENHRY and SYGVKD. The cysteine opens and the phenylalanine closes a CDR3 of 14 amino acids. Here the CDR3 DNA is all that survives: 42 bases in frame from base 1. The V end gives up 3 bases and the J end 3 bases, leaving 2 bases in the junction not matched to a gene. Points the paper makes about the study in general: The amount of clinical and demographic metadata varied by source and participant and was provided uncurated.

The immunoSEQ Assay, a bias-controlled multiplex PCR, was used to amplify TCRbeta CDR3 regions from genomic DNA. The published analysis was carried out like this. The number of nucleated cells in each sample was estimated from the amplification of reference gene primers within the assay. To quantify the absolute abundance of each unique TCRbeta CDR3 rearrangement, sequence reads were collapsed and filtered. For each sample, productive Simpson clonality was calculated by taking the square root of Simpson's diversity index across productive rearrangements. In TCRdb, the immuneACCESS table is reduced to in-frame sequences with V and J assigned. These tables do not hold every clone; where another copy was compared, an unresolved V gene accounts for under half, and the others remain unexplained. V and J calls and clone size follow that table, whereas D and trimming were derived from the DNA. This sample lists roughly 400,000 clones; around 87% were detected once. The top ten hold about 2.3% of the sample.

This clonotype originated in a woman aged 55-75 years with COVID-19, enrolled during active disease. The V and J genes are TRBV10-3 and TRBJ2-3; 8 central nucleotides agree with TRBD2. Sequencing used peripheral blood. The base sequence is TGTGCCATCAGTGACCGGGGGGGGACAGATACGCAGTATTTT. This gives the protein CAISDRGGTDTQYF.